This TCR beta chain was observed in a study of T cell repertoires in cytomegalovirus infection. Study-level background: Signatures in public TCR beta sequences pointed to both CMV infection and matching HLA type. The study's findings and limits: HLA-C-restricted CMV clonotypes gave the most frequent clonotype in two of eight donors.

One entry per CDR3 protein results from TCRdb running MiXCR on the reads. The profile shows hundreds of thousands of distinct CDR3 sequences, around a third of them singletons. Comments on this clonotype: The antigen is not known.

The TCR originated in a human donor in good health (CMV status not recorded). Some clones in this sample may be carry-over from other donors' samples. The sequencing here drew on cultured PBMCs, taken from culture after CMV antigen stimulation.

The CDR3 region has the DNA TGTGCCAGCAGCTTAGAGCAGGGGGATACGCAGTATTTT. This sequence encodes CASSLEQGDTQYF. The rearrangement joins TRBV7-9 to TRBJ2-3; a weak D match, TRBD1 (6 bases). Germline CDR1 is SEHNR and CDR2 is FQNEAQ (reference sequence). The CDR3 spans 13 residues. With 1 base removed from V and 6 bases from J, the gap between germline ends came to 8 bases. The whole variable domain, remainder taken from reference TRBV7-9 and TRBJ2-3, is DTGVSQNPRHKITKRGQNVTFRCDPISEHNRLYWYRQTLGQGPEFLTYFQNEAQLEKSRLLSDRFSAERPKGSFSTLEIQRTEQGDSAMYLCASSLEQGDTQYFGPGTRLTVL.